This T cell receptor (beta chain) originates from a study of T cells in Graves' hyperthyroidism and ophthalmopathy. About the study: Peripheral blood specimens were obtained at initial diagnosis, prior to any treatment. Broader study findings: Before onset, by a median of approximately 6.8 months, the model predicted ophthalmopathy.

The length of the CDR3 is 14 residues. V shed 0 bases and J 6 bases; nucleotides not matched to a gene: 4. Germline V lookup: CDR1 GTSNPN, CDR2 SVGIG (reference sequence). Ten or more counts support this clonotype. Its cognate antigen is unknown. Amplification targeted TCR beta CDR3 regions from RNA transcripts. When the TCR CDR3 underwent first-round RT-PCR, the HTBI primer set was used. Each CDR3 protein is one row after TCRdb ran MiXCR on the multiplex PCR reads. The sample holds some 690,000 distinct CDR3 sequences; about 18% are singletons and the top ten take roughly a sixth. The chain is built from TRBV30 and TRBJ1-4; TRBD1 matches at 7 bases. Specimen: blood. The receptor was isolated from a middle-aged man with Graves' hyperthyroidism. The CDR3 spells CAWSVPGTDEKLFF. The CDR3 DNA follows: TGTGCCTGGAGTGTACCGGGGACAGATGAAAAACTGTTTTTT. Variable domain in full (rest from reference TRBV30 and TRBJ1-4): SQTIHQWPATLVQPVGSPLSLECTVEGTSNPNLYWYRQAAGRGLQLLFYSVGIGQISSEVPQNLSASRPQDRQFILSSKKLLLSDSGFYLCAWSVPGTDEKLFFGSGTQLSVL.